This T cell receptor beta chain emerged from a study of response to subunit inactivated influenza vaccine. General study points: Authors proposed each seasonal influenza vaccination draws in few new T cells.

The germline V and J ends were trimmed by 0 bases and 7 bases, with 19 bases remaining between them. Germline V gene lookup returns CDR1 SGHDN and CDR2 FVKESK. CDR3 length: 17 residues. Using its own MiXCR run on the RT-PCR reads, TCRdb lists one record per CDR3 protein. Among around 480,000 distinct CDR3 sequences listed, more than 15% were seen once. This clonotype was recorded a few times. Its antigen is currently unknown. The chain couples TRBV14 to TRBJ2-1; D is possibly TRBD2 (6 bases). Sample: CD4+ T cells sorted from PBMCs, taken approximately 25 months after vaccination. The receptor comes from a man in his fifties or sixties who received an inactivated influenza vaccine. CDR3 coding DNA: TGTGCCAGCAGCCAAGATCGACTAGGACCGTTAGGAAATGAGCAGTTCTTC. This sequence encodes CASSQDRLGPLGNEQFF.